Below, one TCR beta chain is given with its context. The sample belongs to a study of shared clonotypes between healthy human individuals. The assay was carried out at the deep level. It was approximately 300 ng DNA, roughly 28,000 T cell genomes, that went into each replicate PCR of unsorted PBMC. Ten immunoSEQ deep assay plates were used to sequence unsorted PBMC DNA. TCRdb's copy holds only in-frame clones and misses some; the assay was immunoSEQ multiplex PCR. The sample has about 510,000 clones, over 75% seen once. This CDR3 has 18 residues. CDR1 is MDHEN, CDR2 SYDVKM, per germline. With V trimmed by 6 bases and J by 4 bases, 20 bases remained unmatched.

The chain employs TRBV28 and TRBJ2-7; TRBD2 aligns across 8 bases. This TCR came from a woman in her forties in good health. Some clones in this sample may be carry-over from other donors' samples. Sequenced sample: PBMCs. CDR3 amino acids: CASSKGPGTRGLEYEQYF. For the CDR3, the DNA is TGTGCCAGCAGCAAGGGCCCCGGGACTAGAGGGCTTGAGTACGAGCAGTACTTC.